In its sample, the clone carrying this T cell receptor (beta chain) was seen many times. The CDR3 covers 13 residues. V dropped 8 bases and J dropped 6; count of bases not matched to a gene: 8. Germline V lookup: CDR1 MGHRA, CDR2 YSYEKL. TCRdb called the 5' RACE reads again in MiXCR, with one record for every CDR3 protein. The sample yields 53,000 or so distinct CDR3 sequences, 7% to 10% seen once. The data originate from a study of neurological immune-mediated disorders. The time point is: longitudinal time-point 3. The chain recombines TRBV4-1 with TRBJ2-3; TRBD2 matches at 7 bases. The sample taken for sequencing was PBMCs. This TCR was recovered from a woman between 35 and 50 years old in good health. DNA of the CDR3: TGCGCCAGCGCGGGGGTACCCGGGGATACGCAGTATTTT. Translation gives CASAGVPGDTQYF.